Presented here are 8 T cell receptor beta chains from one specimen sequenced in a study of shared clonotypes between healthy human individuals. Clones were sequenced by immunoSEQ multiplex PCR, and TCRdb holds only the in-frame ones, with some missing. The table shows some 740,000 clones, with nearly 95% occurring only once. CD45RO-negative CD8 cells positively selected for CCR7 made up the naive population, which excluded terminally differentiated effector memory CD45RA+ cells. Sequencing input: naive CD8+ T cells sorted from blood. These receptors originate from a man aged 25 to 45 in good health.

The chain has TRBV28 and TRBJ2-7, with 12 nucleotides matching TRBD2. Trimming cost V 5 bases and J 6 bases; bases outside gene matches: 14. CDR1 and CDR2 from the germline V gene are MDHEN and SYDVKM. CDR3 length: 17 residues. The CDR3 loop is CASSGGGASGRAVEQYF. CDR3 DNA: TGTGCCAGCAGTGGGGGCGGAGCTAGCGGGAGGGCGGTCGAGCAGTACTTC.

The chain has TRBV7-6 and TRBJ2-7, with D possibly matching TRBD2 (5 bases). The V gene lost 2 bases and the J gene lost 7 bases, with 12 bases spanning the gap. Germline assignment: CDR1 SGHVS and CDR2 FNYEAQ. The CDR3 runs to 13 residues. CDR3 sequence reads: CASSLRFSVEQYF. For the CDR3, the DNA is TGTGCCAGCAGCTTAAGGTTTAGCGTAGAGCAGTACTTC.

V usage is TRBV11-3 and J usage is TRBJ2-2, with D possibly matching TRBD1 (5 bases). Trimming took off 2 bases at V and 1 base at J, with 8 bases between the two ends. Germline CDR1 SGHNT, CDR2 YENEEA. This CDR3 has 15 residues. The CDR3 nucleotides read TGTGCCAGCAGCTTAAGGGGCGAGAACACCGGGGAGCTGTTTTTT. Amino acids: CASSLRGENTGELFF.

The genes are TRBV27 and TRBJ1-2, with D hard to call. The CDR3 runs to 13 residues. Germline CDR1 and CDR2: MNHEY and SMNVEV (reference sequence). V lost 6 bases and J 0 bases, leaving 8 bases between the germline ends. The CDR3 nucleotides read TGTGCCAGCAGCCTCAGATCTAACTATGGCTACACCTTC. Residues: CASSLRSNYGYTF.

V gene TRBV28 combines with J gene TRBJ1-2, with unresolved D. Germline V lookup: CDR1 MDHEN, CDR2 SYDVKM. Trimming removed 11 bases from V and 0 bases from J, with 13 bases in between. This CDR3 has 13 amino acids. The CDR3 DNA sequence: TGTGCCGTCCGTCGAGTCTCTAACTATGGCTACACCTTC. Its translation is CAVRRVSNYGYTF.

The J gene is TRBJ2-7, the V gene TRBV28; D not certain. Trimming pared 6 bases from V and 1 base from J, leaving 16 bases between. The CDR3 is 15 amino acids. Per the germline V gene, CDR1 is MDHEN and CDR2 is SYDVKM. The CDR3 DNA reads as TGTGCCAGCAGCTCAATTATTGGGCAATCCTACGAGCAGTACTTC. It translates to CASSSIIGQSYEQYF.

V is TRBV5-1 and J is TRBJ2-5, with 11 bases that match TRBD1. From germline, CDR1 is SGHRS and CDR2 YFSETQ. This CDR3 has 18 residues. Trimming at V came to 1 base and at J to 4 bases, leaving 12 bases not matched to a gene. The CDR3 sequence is CASSLPPVGGTGGETQYF. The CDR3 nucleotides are TGCGCCAGCAGCTTGCCTCCGGTCGGGGGGACAGGGGGAGAGACCCAGTACTTC.

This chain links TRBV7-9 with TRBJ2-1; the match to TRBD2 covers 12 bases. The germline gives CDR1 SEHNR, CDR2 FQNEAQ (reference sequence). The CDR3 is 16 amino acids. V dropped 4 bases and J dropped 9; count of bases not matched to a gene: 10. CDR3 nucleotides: TGTGCCAGCAGCTCAGGTTCTAGCGGGGGGGCCATTGAGCAGTTCTTC. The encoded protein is CASSSGSSGGAIEQFF.